This TCR beta chain was observed in a study of shared clonotypes between healthy human individuals. Study background: Donors consisted of a couple of women and three men between 18 and 49. General study points: Generally, naive subsets (rather than memory subsets) showed larger estimated richness.

CDR1 and CDR2 (germline): SGHDT, YYEEEE. CDR3 size: 14 residues. V was clipped by 0 bases and J by 0 bases, with 5 bases between them. Profiling relied on immunoSEQ multiplex PCR, and the TCRdb table lists in-frame clones only, not all of them. Among a few million clones listed, 80% to 95% were seen once. With respect to this clone: As yet, its antigen is unknown. Other DNA sequences in this specimen translate into the identical CDR3.

All donors qualified as healthy HIV-negative adults and had experienced no recent acute infections or vaccinations. Subsets obtained from CD4+ cells comprised CD45RA+ naive and CD45RA-negative memory cells. V is TRBV5-6 and J is TRBJ2-3, with D unresolved. The TCR originated in a man aged 18 to 30 in good health. Some clones in this sample may be carry-over from other donors' samples. Sequenced: naive CD4+ T cells from PBMCs. Sample subset: CD45RA+ positively selected. The CDR3 DNA is TGTGCCAGCAGCTTGGCTCTGAGCACAGATACGCAGTATTTT. Translating gives CASSLALSTDTQYF.